The 20 T cell receptor beta chains below come from one sample, sequenced in a study of cytomegalovirus exposure and HLA in healthy donors. This table comes from immunoSEQ multiplex PCR, and its TCRdb copy is limited to in-frame clones, with some not included. The table records a few hundred thousand clones, 65% to 90% of them present only once. The sequencing sample was made of PBMCs. The receptors stem from a woman aged 18-29 years in good health and CMV-seronegative.

The chain links TRBV6-5 to TRBJ1-5, with D perhaps matching TRBD1 (6 bases). V dropped 0 bases and J dropped 7 bases, with 13 bases sitting between them. The CDR3 spans 15 residues. The germline V gene has CDR1 MNHEY and CDR2 SVGAGI. In DNA form, the CDR3 reads TGTGCCAGCAGTTACTCGGGGGCTACGGGGCAGCCCCAGCATTTT. It yields the protein CASSYSGATGQPQHF.

As DNA, the CDR3 is TGTGCTAGTGGTTTGGTTCAGGGACAAGAGACCCAGTACTTC. It encodes CASGLVQGQETQYF. The chain carries TRBV12-5 and TRBJ2-5; perhaps TRBD1 as D (5 bases). Germline V gene lookup returns CDR1 LGHNT and CDR2 FRNRAP. The ends were cut back, 0 bases at V and 2 bases at J, with 7 bases in the middle. The length of the CDR3 is 14 residues.

J is TRBJ2-1 and V is TRBV9; D is uncertain. CDR1 is SGDLS and CDR2 is YYNGEE in the germline V gene. Trimming removed 0 bases from V and 0 bases from J, with 7 bases in between. CDR3 size: 15 residues. The CDR3 region is CASSVVSFSYNEQFF. The CDR3, as DNA: TGTGCCAGCAGCGTAGTAAGCTTCTCCTACAATGAGCAGTTCTTC. Full variable domain (rest looked up from reference TRBV9 and TRBJ2-1): DSGVTQTPKHLITATGQRVTLRCSPRSGDLSVYWYQQSLDQGLQFLIQYYNGEERAKGNILERFSAQQFPDLHSELNLSSLELGDSALYFCASSVVSFSYNEQFFGPGTRLTVL.

The chain combines TRBV6-5 with TRBJ2-7, with D possibly matching TRBD1 (6 bases). The CDR3 runs to 14 residues. Per the germline V gene, CDR1 is MNHEY and CDR2 is SVGAGI. V lost 5 bases to trimming and J lost 0 bases, with 11 bases between them. CDR3 region: CASSRTASSYEQYF. The CDR3 region has the DNA TGTGCCAGCAGTCGGACAGCCAGCTCCTACGAGCAGTACTTC.

The CDR3 nucleotides read TGTGCCAGCAGCCCGGGACAGCCCAATATAGGGAACACTGAAGCTTTCTTT. Translation: CASSPGQPNIGNTEAFF. The chain joins TRBV9 to TRBJ1-1; 7 bases are a match to TRBD1. J was trimmed by 1 base and V by 4 bases; bases with no gene match: 13. Germline V gene sequence: CDR1 SGDLS, CDR2 YYNGEE. This CDR3 has 17 residues.

The rearrangement uses TRBV5-1 and TRBJ2-7, with 8 bases that match TRBD1. Germline assignment: CDR1 SGHRS and CDR2 YFSETQ. The length of the CDR3 is 14 residues. V trimming: 0 bases; J trimming: 3 bases; junction bases outside the gene matches: 2. CDR3 protein: CASSLATGVYEQYF. The DNA of the CDR3 is TGCGCCAGCAGCTTGGCGACAGGGGTCTACGAGCAGTACTTC.

The chain is built from TRBV7-9 and TRBJ1-4, with D perhaps matching TRBD1 (5 bases). The CDR3 extends over 15 amino acids. Germline-derived CDR1 and CDR2 are SEHNR and FQNEAQ (reference sequence). Trimming pared 5 bases from V and 0 bases from J, leaving 10 bases between. The CDR3 nucleotides are TGTGCCAGCAGCCTTGGGGCTGCAACTAATGAAAAACTGTTTTTT. This codes for CASSLGAATNEKLFF. The full variable domain, its missing parts supplied by reference TRBV7-9 and TRBJ1-4, is DTGVSQNPRHKITKRGQNVTFRCDPISEHNRLYWYRQTLGQGPEFLTYFQNEAQLEKSRLLSDRFSAERPKGSFSTLEIQRTEQGDSAMYLCASSLGAATNEKLFFGSGTQLSVL.

This clone appeared once. This chain joins TRBV6-5 and TRBJ2-1, with 8 bases that match TRBD2. V lost 2 bases and J lost 4; bases outside the gene matches: 7. The length of the CDR3 is 16 residues. Per the germline V gene, CDR1 is MNHEY and CDR2 is SVGAGI. CDR3 loop: CASSYKGLGDYNEQFF. The CDR3 DNA follows: TGTGCCAGCAGTTACAAGGGACTAGGGGATTACAATGAGCAGTTCTTC.

V and J are TRBV7-3 and TRBJ2-2, with 7 positions matching TRBD1. J was trimmed by 0 bases and V by 5 bases; bases with no gene match: 6. CDR1 is SGHTA and CDR2 is FQGTGA in the germline V gene. The CDR3 is 16 residues long. The CDR3 protein is CASSPHRGANTGELFF. As DNA, the CDR3 is TGTGCCAGCAGCCCCCACAGGGGTGCGAACACCGGGGAGCTGTTTTTT.

The chain combines TRBV29-1 with TRBJ1-1; 7 bases are a match to TRBD1. V dropped 8 bases and J dropped 8; count of bases not matched to a gene: 8. In germline, CDR1 is SQVTM, CDR2 ANQGSEA. This CDR3 has 11 residues. CDR3 DNA sequence: TGCAGCTTCAGACAGGGTCCCGAAGCTTTCTTT. It is translated as CSFRQGPEAFF.

The chain employs TRBV18 and TRBJ2-1, with D maybe TRBD1 (6 bases). Germline lookup yields CDR1 KGHSH and CDR2 LQKENI. The CDR3 extends over 17 amino acids. Trimming left V 1 base short and J 0 bases short, with 13 bases between. CDR3 bases: TGTGCCAGCTCACCACTCGAGGGGGAAAGCTCCTACAATGAGCAGTTCTTC. Its protein is CASSPLEGESSYNEQFF.

This chain connects TRBV5-6 to TRBJ2-7; 7 bases are shared with TRBD1. The J segment lost 2 bases and the V segment lost 3 bases, leaving 5 bases of the junction unmatched. The CDR3 sequence is 14 residues long. The germline gives CDR1 SGHDT, CDR2 YYEEEE. DNA for the CDR3: TGTGCCAGCAGCTCGCACAGGGGCACCTACGAGCAGTACTTC. Translated: CASSSHRGTYEQYF. Together with reference TRBV5-6 and TRBJ2-7, the CDR3 gives the full variable domain: DAGVTQSPTHLIKTRGQQVTLRCSPKSGHDTVSWYQQALGQGPQFIFQYYEEEERQRGNFPDRFSGHQFPNYSSELNVNALLLGDSALYLCASSSHRGTYEQYFGPGTRLTVT.

This rearrangement joins TRBV27 to TRBJ2-7; 7 nucleotides align to TRBD1. After removal of 5 bases from V and 3 bases from J, the junction contained 10 bases not matched to a gene. The germline CDR1 and CDR2 sequences are MNHEY and SMNVEV (reference sequence). CDR3 length: 15 residues. CDR3 nucleotide sequence: TGTGCCAGCAGTCTGGGCTTTGGGACAGTCTACGAGCAGTACTTC. Amino acids: CASSLGFGTVYEQYF.

The chain combines TRBV29-1 with TRBJ2-1; D perhaps matches TRBD1 (5 bases). The germline V gene encodes CDR1 SQVTM and CDR2 ANQGSEA. Trimming cost V 2 bases and J 2 bases, with 7 bases left between them. The CDR3 consists of 13 residues. CDR3 coding DNA: TGCAGCGTTGAATTACAGGCCTACAATGAGCAGTTCTTC. It specifies CSVELQAYNEQFF.

The genes are TRBV5-1 and TRBJ2-1; D call uncertain. CDR1 and CDR2 from the germline V gene are SGHRS and YFSETQ. Trimming removed 0 bases from V and 3 bases from J, with 7 bases in between. The CDR3 has 14 residues. The CDR3 DNA reads as TGCGCCAGCAGCTTGGGACAAAACTACAATGAGCAGTTCTTC. As protein: CASSLGQNYNEQFF.

The gene calls are TRBV2 and TRBJ1-5; D possibly corresponds to TRBD1 (6 bases). CDR1 is SNHLY and CDR2 is FYNNEI in the germline V gene. The length of the CDR3 is 15 residues. The ends were cut back, 4 bases at V and 2 bases at J, with 12 bases in the middle. CDR3 sequence (DNA): TGTGCCAGCAGTGTAGAGACAGGTGGCAATCAGCCCCAGCATTTT. It codes for CASSVETGGNQPQHF.

This clone showed up just once. This chain joins TRBV9 and TRBJ2-7; unclear D gene. V shed 4 bases and J shed 3 bases, with 17 bases lying between them. Per the germline V gene, CDR1 is SGDLS and CDR2 is YYNGEE. This CDR3 is built from 15 residues. The CDR3 sequence: CASSSQESRIYEQYF. Written as DNA, the CDR3 is TGTGCCAGCAGCTCTCAAGAATCCAGGATCTACGAGCAGTACTTC.

The chain links TRBV28 to TRBJ2-7; maybe TRBD2 (5 bases). Germline-derived CDR1 and CDR2 are MDHEN and SYDVKM. The CDR3 totals 12 residues. V was clipped by 4 bases and J by 3 bases, with 7 bases between them. CDR3 protein: CASSSGFYEQYF. As DNA, the CDR3 is TGTGCCAGCAGTTCGGGATTCTACGAGCAGTACTTC.

This rearrangement joins TRBV11-2 to TRBJ2-1, with 7 bases aligning to TRBD2. The trim removed 5 bases at V and 8 bases at J, leaving 9 bases unmatched. Germline CDR1 SGHAT, CDR2 FQNNGV. The CDR3 has 14 amino acids. CDR3 sequence: CASSPLAMAYEQFF. The CDR3 DNA is TGTGCCAGCAGCCCACTAGCGATGGCATATGAGCAGTTCTTC.

The chain is built from TRBV6-1 and TRBJ1-2; no definite D call. This CDR3 comprises 16 residues. Germline lookup yields CDR1 MNHNS and CDR2 SASEGT. Deletions cut 3 bases from V and 0 bases from J, with 14 bases between. For the CDR3, the DNA is TGTGCCAGCAGTGAGGTGACACCCGCAGCTAACTATGGCTACACCTTC. This gives the protein CASSEVTPAANYGYTF.